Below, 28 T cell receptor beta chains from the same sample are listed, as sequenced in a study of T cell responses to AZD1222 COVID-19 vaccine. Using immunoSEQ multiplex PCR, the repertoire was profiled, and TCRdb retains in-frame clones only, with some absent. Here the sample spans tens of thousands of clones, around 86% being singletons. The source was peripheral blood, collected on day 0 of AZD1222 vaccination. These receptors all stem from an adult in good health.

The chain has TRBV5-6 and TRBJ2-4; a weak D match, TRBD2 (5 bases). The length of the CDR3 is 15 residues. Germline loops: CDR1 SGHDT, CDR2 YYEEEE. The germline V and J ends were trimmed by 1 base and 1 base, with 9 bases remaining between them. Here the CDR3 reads CASSLFGEAKNIQYF. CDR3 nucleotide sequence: TGTGCCAGCAGCTTGTTTGGGGAGGCCAAAAACATTCAGTACTTC.

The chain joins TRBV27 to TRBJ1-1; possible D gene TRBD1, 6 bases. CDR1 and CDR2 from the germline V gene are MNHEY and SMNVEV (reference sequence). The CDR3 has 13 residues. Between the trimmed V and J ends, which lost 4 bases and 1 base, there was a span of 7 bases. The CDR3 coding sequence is TGTGCCAGCAGTTGGACAGAGAACACTGAAGCTTTCTTT. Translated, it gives CASSWTENTEAFF.

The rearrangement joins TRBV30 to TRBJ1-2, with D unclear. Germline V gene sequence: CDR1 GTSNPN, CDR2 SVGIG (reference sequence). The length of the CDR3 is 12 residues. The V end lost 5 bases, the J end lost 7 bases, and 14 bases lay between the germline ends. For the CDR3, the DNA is TGTGCCTGGGCCCCTTCCCCCGGTGGCTACACCTTC. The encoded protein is CAWAPSPGGYTF.

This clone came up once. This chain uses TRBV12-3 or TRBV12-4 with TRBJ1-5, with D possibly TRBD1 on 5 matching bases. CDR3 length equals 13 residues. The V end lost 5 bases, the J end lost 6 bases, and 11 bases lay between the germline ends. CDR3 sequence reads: CASSRDGGQPQHF. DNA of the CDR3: TGTGCCAGCAGTCGGGACGGAGGTCAGCCCCAGCATTTT.

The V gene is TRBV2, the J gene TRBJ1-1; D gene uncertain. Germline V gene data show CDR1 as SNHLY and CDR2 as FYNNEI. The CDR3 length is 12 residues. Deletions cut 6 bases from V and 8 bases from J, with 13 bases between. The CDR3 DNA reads TGTGCCAGCAGATACGGGCAGTTAGAAGCTTTCTTT. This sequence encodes CASRYGQLEAFF. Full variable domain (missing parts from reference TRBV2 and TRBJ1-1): EPEVTQTPSHQVTQMGQEVILRCVPISNHLYFYWYRQILGQKVEFLVSFYNNEISEKSEIFDDQFSVERPDGSNFTLKIRSTKLEDSAMYFCASRYGQLEAFFGQGTRLTVV.

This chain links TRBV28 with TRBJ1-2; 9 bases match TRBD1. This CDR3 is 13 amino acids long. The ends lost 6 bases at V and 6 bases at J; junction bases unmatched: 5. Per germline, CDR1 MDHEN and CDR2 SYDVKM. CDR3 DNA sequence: TGTGCCAGCAGGGACAGGGGCTGGGATGGCTACACCTTC. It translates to CASRDRGWDGYTF.

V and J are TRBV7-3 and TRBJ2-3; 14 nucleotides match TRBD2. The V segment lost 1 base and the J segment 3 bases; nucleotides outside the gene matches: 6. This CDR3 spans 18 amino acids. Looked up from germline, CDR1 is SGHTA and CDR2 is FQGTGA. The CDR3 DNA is TGTGCCAGCAGCTTAATACGACTAGCGGGGGGGCCGACAGATACGCAGTATTTT. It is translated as CASSLIRLAGGPTDTQYF.

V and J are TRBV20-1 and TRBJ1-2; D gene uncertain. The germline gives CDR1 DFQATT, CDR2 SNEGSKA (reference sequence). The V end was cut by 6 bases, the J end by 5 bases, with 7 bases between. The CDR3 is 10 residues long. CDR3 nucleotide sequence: TGCAGTGCGGAGGGATATGGCTACACCTTC. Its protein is CSAEGYGYTF.

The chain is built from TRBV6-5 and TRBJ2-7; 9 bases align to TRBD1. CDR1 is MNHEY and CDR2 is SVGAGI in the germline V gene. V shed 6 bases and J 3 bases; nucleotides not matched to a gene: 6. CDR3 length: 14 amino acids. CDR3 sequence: CASSSDRGGYEQYF. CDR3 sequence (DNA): TGTGCCAGCAGCTCGGACAGGGGAGGCTACGAGCAGTACTTC.

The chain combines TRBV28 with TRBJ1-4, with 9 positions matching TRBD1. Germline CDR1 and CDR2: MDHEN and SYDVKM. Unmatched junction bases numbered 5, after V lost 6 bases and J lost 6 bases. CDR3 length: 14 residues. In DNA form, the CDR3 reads TGTGCCAGCAGAAGGACAGGGGAGGATGAAAAACTGTTTTTT. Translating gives CASRRTGEDEKLFF. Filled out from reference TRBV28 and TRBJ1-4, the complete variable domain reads DVKVTQSSRYLVKRTGEKVFLECVQDMDHENMFWYRQDPGLGLRLIYFSYDVKMKEKGDIPEGYSVSREKKERFSLILESASTNQTSMYLCASRRTGEDEKLFFGSGTQLSVL.

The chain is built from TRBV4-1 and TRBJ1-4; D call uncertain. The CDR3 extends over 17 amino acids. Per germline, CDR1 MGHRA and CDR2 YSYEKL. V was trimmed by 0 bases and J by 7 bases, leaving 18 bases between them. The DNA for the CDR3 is TGCGCCAGCAGCCAAGAGTTGATGGGGAGCGGATTTGAAAAACTGTTTTTT. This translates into CASSQELMGSGFEKLFF.

CDR3 DNA: TGCGCCAGCAGCCAAGAAGGGCAAAGGTTTTACGAGCAGTACTTC. Translated: CASSQEGQRFYEQYF. V usage is TRBV4-1 and J usage is TRBJ2-7; D gene uncertain. Germline V lookup: CDR1 MGHRA, CDR2 YSYEKL. The CDR3 totals 15 residues. The ends were cut back, 0 bases at V and 4 bases at J, with 13 bases in the middle.

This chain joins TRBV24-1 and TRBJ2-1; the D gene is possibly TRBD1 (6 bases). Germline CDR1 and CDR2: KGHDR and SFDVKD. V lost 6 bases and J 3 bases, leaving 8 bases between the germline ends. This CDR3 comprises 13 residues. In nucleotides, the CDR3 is TGTGCCACCAGTAGGGGGAACTACAATGAGCAGTTCTTC. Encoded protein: CATSRGNYNEQFF.

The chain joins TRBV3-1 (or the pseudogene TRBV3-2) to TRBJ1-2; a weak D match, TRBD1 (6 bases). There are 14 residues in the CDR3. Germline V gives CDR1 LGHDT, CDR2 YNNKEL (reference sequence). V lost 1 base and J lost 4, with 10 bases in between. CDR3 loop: CASSQVPGAYGYTF. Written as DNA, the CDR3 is TGTGCCAGCAGCCAAGTCCCAGGGGCCTATGGCTACACCTTC.

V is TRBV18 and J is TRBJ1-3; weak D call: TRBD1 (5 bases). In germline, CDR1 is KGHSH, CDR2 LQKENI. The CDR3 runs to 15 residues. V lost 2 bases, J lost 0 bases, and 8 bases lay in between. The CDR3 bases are TGTGCCAGCTCACCAGTCGGGACCTCTGGAAACACCATATATTTT. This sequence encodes CASSPVGTSGNTIYF.

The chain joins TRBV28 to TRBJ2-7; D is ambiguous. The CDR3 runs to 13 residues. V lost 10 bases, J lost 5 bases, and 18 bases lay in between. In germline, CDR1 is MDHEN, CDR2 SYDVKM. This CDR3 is CATKGRVSHEQYF. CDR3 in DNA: TGTGCCACAAAAGGACGAGTCAGCCACGAGCAGTACTTC.

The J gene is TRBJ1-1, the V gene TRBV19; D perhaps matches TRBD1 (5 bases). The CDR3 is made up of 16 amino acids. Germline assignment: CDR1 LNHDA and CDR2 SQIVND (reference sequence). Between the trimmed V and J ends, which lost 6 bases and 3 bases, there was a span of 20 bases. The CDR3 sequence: CASRPPSGGNDTEAFF. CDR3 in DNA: TGTGCCAGTAGACCACCCAGCGGGGGGAATGACACTGAAGCTTTCTTT.

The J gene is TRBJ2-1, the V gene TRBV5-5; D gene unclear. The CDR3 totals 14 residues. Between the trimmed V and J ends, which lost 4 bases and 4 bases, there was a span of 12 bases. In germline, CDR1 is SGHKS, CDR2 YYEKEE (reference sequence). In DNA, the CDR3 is TGTGCCAGCAGCCCCCTCCACAGTTACAATGAGCAGTTCTTC. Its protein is CASSPLHSYNEQFF. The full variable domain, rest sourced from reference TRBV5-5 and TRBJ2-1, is DAGVTQSPTHLIKTRGQQVTLRCSPISGHKSVSWYQQVLGQGPQFIFQYYEKEERGRGNFPDRFSARQFPNYSSELNVNALLLGDSALYLCASSPLHSYNEQFFGPGTRLTVL.

This CDR3 reads CASSLSGGTEAFF. In DNA, the CDR3 is TGTGCCAGCAGTTTATCAGGGGGCACTGAAGCTTTCTTT. This sequence joins TRBV12-3 or TRBV12-4 and TRBJ1-1; 7 bases map to TRBD1. This CDR3 is 13 amino acids long. Trimming took 2 bases from V and 4 from J; bases not matched to a gene: 1.

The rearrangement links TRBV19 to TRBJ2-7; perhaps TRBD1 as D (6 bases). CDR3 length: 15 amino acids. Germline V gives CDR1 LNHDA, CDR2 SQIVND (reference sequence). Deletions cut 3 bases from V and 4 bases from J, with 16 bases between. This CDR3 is CASSIKTGRGYEQYF. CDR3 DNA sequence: TGTGCCAGTAGTATTAAGACCGGCAGGGGATACGAGCAGTACTTC. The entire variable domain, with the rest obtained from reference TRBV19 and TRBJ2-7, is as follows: DGGITQSPKYLFRKEGQNVTLSCEQNLNHDAMYWYRQDPGQGLRLIYYSQIVNDFQKGDIAEGYSVSREKKESFPLTVTSAQKNPTAFYLCASSIKTGRGYEQYFGPGTRLTVT.

CDR3 sequence reads: CASSVVEGAEAFF. As DNA, the CDR3 is TGTGCCAGCAGCGTAGTGGAGGGGGCAGAAGCTTTCTTT. The chain joins TRBV9 to TRBJ1-1; 7 nucleotides line up with TRBD1. The CDR3 runs to 13 residues. The V and J ends lost 0 bases and 8 bases, in that order; junction bases with no gene match: 4. Germline CDR1 SGDLS, CDR2 YYNGEE.

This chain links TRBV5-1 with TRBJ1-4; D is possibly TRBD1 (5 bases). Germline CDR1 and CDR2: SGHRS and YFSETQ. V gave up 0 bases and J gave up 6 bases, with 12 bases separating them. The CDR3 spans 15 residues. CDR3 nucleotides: TGCGCCAGCAGCTTGGGTCAGGGAGCTCATGAAAAACTGTTTTTT. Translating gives CASSLGQGAHEKLFF.

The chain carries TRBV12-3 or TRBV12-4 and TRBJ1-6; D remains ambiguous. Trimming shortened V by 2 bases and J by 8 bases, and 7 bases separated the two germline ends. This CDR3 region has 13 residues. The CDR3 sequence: CASSLNGHSPLHF. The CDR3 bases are TGTGCCAGCAGTTTAAACGGCCATTCACCCCTCCACTTT.

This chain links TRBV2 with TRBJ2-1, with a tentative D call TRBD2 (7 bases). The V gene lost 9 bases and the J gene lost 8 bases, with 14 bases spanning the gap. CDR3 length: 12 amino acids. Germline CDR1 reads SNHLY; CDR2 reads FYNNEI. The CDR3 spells CARGGQGYEQFF. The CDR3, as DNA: TGTGCCAGGGGGGGGCAGGGCTATGAGCAGTTCTTC.

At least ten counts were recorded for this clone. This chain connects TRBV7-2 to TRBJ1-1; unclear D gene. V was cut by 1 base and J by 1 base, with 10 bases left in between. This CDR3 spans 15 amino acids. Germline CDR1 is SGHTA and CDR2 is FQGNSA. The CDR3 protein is CASSLVWVANTEAFF. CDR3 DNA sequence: TGTGCCAGCAGCTTAGTTTGGGTAGCGAACACTGAAGCTTTCTTT.

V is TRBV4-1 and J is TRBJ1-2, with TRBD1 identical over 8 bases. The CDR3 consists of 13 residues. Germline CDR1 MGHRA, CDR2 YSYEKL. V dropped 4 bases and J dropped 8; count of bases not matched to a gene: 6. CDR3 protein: CASSPQGTGGYTF. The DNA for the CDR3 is TGCGCCAGCAGCCCGCAGGGGACAGGCGGCTACACCTTC.

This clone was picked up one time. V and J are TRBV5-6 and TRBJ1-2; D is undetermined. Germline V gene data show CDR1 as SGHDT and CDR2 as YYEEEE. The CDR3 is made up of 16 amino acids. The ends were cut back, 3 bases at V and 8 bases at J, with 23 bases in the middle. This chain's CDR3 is CASSSREMPVARGYTF. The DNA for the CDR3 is TGTGCCAGCAGCTCACGGGAGATGCCAGTAGCGAGGGGCTACACCTTC.

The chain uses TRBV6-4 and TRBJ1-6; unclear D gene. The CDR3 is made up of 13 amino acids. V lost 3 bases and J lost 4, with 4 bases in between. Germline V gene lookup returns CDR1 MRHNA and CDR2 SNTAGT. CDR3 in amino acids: CASSEGYNSPLHF. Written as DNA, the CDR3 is TGTGCCAGCAGTGAGGGATATAATTCACCCCTCCACTTT.